Given below is one T cell receptor (beta chain) in context. Its specificity is unknown. This entry belongs to a study of post-analysis software for immune sequencing data. V was shortened by 5 bases and J by 0 bases, with 10 bases between the two germline ends. Germline values: CDR1 DFQATT, CDR2 SNEGSKA (reference sequence). The CDR3 totals 13 residues. Every TCR beta cDNA library bore unique molecular identifiers. One entry per CDR3 protein, called by TCRdb with MiXCR from the PCR reads. Of hundreds of thousands of distinct CDR3 sequences listed, approximately 37% are singletons. Points from the study as a whole: A few TRBV segments were significantly more frequent in patients than in controls. TRBV5-6, TRBV5-1 and TRBV20-1 were among these segments.

This sequence joins TRBV20-1 and TRBJ2-5, with a weak D call TRBD1 (5 bases). Sample: blood. The TCR sequence derives from a girl aged 2 to 9 with multiple sclerosis. CDR3: CSALGANQETQYF. The CDR3 nucleotides are TGCAGTGCTCTAGGGGCCAACCAAGAGACCCAGTACTTC.